Below are 14 T cell receptor beta chains sequenced from a single sample in a study of cytomegalovirus exposure and HLA in healthy donors. The PCR used 60 Vbeta and 13 Jbeta primers. Produced via immunoSEQ multiplex PCR; TCRdb's table is partial and in-frame only. The sample contains under 250,000 clones, about 80% of which appear only once. Sequencing input: PBMCs. These receptors all come from a man aged 40-55 years in good health and CMV-seropositive.

V and J are TRBV5-1 and TRBJ1-4, with 9 bases lining up with TRBD1. CDR3 length: 16 residues. Per the germline V gene, CDR1 is SGHRS and CDR2 is YFSETQ. J lost 3 bases, V lost 4 bases, and 7 bases had no gene match. The CDR3 reads CASSPAGQGPNEKLFF. The CDR3 DNA reads TGCGCCAGCAGCCCGGCGGGACAGGGACCTAATGAAAAACTGTTTTTT.

This clone was counted a few times. The chain uses TRBV7-3 and TRBJ2-6, with D unclear. Germline V gives CDR1 SGHTA, CDR2 FQGTGA. Trimming removed 4 bases at V and 0 bases at J, with 7 bases between. The CDR3 runs 15 residues. DNA of the CDR3: TGTGCCAGCAGCTCGTCTCTCTCTGGGGCCAACGTCCTGACTTTC. Its protein product is CASSSSLSGANVLTF.

This rearrangement joins TRBV7-6 to TRBJ1-2; weak D call: TRBD1 (5 bases). Germline CDR1 SGHVS, CDR2 FNYEAQ. V was trimmed by 5 bases and J by 7 bases, leaving 11 bases between them. CDR3 length equals 12 residues. The CDR3 coding sequence is TGTGCCAGCAGCGCTTGGGGGGTTGGCTACACCTTC. Protein: CASSAWGVGYTF.

As concerns this clone: This sample also contains other DNA sequences that code for the same CDR3. The rearrangement links TRBV27 to TRBJ2-5, with a weak D call TRBD1 (5 bases). V lost 3 bases, J lost 5 bases, and 7 bases lay in between. The CDR3 loop spans 12 amino acids. From germline, CDR1 is MNHEY and CDR2 SMNVEV (reference sequence). The CDR3 protein is CASSFRGETQYF. CDR3 bases: TGTGCCAGCAGTTTTAGGGGCGAGACCCAGTACTTC.

The rearrangement uses TRBV5-4 and TRBJ1-3; 9 nucleotides match TRBD1. The germline V gene has CDR1 SGHNT and CDR2 YYREEE (reference sequence). The CDR3 extends over 13 amino acids. V lost 4 bases, J lost 5 bases, and 1 base stayed unmatched. The CDR3 bases are TGTGCCAGCAGCGGACAGGGGAGAAACACCATATATTTT. Protein sequence: CASSGQGRNTIYF.

This clone came up a few times. The chain couples TRBV6-5 to TRBJ2-1; a possible D gene is TRBD1 (5 bases). CDR1 and CDR2 (germline): MNHEY, SVGAGI. Trimming removed 2 bases at V and 8 bases at J, with 7 bases between. CDR3 length: 12 residues. CDR3 protein: CASSYGAHEQFF. CDR3 DNA sequence: TGTGCCAGCAGTTACGGGGCCCATGAGCAGTTCTTC.

V gene TRBV6-1 combines with J gene TRBJ2-3; 8 bases match TRBD2. CDR1 is MNHNS and CDR2 is SASEGT in the germline V gene. This CDR3 spans 14 amino acids. V trimming: 4 bases; J trimming: 4 bases; junction bases outside the gene matches: 4. CDR3 sequence: CASSVVGRADTQYF. The DNA of the CDR3 is TGTGCCAGCAGTGTAGTCGGGAGGGCAGATACGCAGTATTTT.

The chain carries TRBV19 and TRBJ1-5; D remains unclear. CDR3 length equals 15 residues. Germline V gene lookup returns CDR1 LNHDA and CDR2 SQIVND (reference sequence). V lost 0 bases and J lost 2, with 8 bases in between. For the CDR3, the DNA is TGTGCCAGTAGTATAGATGGGCAGCGCAATCAGCCCCAGCATTTT. It specifies CASSIDGQRNQPQHF.

The genes are TRBV6-5 and TRBJ2-7; D is unresolved. The V end was cut by 0 bases, the J end by 6 bases, with 12 bases between. Germline V lookup: CDR1 MNHEY, CDR2 SVGAGI. The CDR3 sequence is 14 residues long. The CDR3 nucleotides read TGTGCCAGCAGTTACTCGAGGTCCGGATTCGAGCAGTACTTC. Amino acid sequence: CASSYSRSGFEQYF.

The V gene is TRBV11-3, the J gene TRBJ2-1; 12 bases map to TRBD2. V was clipped by 5 bases and J by 8 bases; unmatched bases: 4. The germline gives CDR1 SGHNT, CDR2 YENEEA. There are 14 residues in the CDR3. The CDR3 here is CASSNRLAGDEQFF. The CDR3 region has the DNA TGTGCCAGCAGCAACAGACTAGCGGGGGATGAGCAGTTCTTC.

V usage is TRBV7-9 and J usage is TRBJ2-1, with 12 nucleotides matching TRBD2. Germline CDR1 and CDR2: SEHNR and FQNEAQ (reference sequence). V trimming: 5 bases; J trimming: 7 bases; junction bases outside the gene matches: 9. CDR3 length: 16 amino acids. The CDR3 coding sequence is TGTGCCAGCAGCGGACCTAGCGGGAGGGGAACGAATGAGCAGTTCTTC. This gives the protein CASSGPSGRGTNEQFF. The full variable domain, completed using reference TRBV7-9 and TRBJ2-1, is DTGVSQNPRHKITKRGQNVTFRCDPISEHNRLYWYRQTLGQGPEFLTYFQNEAQLEKSRLLSDRFSAERPKGSFSTLEIQRTEQGDSAMYLCASSGPSGRGTNEQFFGPGTRLTVL.

This clone has more than one count but fewer than ten. The genes are TRBV7-9 and TRBJ2-7; D is perhaps TRBD1 (5 bases). The CDR3 has 13 amino acids. Per the germline V gene, CDR1 is SEHNR and CDR2 is FQNEAQ (reference sequence). The V gene lost 5 bases and the J gene lost 4 bases, with 12 bases spanning the gap. CDR3 residues: CASSPQGRYEQYV. In nucleotides, the CDR3 is TGTGCCAGCAGCCCTCAGGGAAGGTACGAGCAGTACGTC.

The rearrangement joins TRBV18 to TRBJ2-3; TRBD2 matches 8 bases. The CDR3 covers 17 residues. The V gene end was trimmed by 1 base and the J gene end by 0 bases; junction bases not matched to a gene: 6. From germline, CDR1 is KGHSH and CDR2 LQKENI. Written as DNA, the CDR3 is TGTGCCAGCTCACCACGAACTAGCGGATATAGCACAGATACGCAGTATTTT. Amino acid sequence: CASSPRTSGYSTDTQYF.

Comment on this clone: Other DNA sequences of this sample code for an identical CDR3. J is TRBJ1-5 and V is TRBV18; D might be TRBD1 (6 bases). Trimming shortened V by 4 bases and J by 4 bases, and 11 bases separated the two germline ends. CDR3 length: 14 amino acids. Germline-derived CDR1 and CDR2 are KGHSH and LQKENI. The CDR3 loop is CASSLDSLNQPQHF. Written as DNA, the CDR3 is TGTGCCAGCTCACTGGACAGTCTAAATCAGCCCCAGCATTTT.